This T cell receptor beta chain was identified in a study of shared clonotypes between healthy human individuals. Study details: The study used three CD4 naive, three CD4 memory, two CD8 naive and one CD8 memory plate per donor. Points from the study as a whole: The sharing of 4.5% to 5.5% of naive CD4 clonotypes was seen across a few donors. As a rule, naive subsets had a larger estimated richness than memory subsets.

Regarding this clone: Its antigen remains unidentified.

The data were produced by immunoSEQ multiplex PCR, yet TCRdb's version contains in-frame clones alone and is incomplete. The sample carries millions of clones, about 95% recorded once. In the naive CD8 group, cells lacked CD45RO and were positively selected for CCR7, so terminally differentiated effector memory CD45RA+ cells were left out. Among the donors, all were Caucasian adults who lived in Nashville, Tennessee. The V gene end was trimmed by 3 bases and the J gene end by 6 bases; junction bases not matched to a gene: 5. CDR1 and CDR2 from the germline V gene are MGHRA and YSYEKL. This CDR3 is 15 amino acids long.

The chain uses TRBV4-1 and TRBJ1-6; TRBD1 agrees at 7 bases. Sequencing was performed on naive CD8+ T cells sorted from blood. The TCR comes from a man younger than 30 in good health. The CDR3: CASSQGDRVNSPLHF. CDR3 in DNA: TGCGCCAGCAGCCAGGGAGACAGGGTTAATTCACCCCTCCACTTT.